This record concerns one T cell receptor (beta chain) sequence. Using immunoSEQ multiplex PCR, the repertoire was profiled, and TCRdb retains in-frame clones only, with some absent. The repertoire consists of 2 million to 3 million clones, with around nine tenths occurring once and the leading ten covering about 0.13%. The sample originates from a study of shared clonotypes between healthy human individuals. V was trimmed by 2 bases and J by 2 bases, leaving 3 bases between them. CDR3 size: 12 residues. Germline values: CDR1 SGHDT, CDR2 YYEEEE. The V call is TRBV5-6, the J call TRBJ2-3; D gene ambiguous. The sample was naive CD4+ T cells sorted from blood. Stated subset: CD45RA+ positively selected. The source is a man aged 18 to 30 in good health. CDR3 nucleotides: TGTGCCAGCAGCTTCATCACAGATACGCAGTATTTT. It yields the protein CASSFITDTQYF.